This passage covers 27 T cell receptor beta chains from one sample sequenced in a study of human T cells and chemical hapten exposure. In TCRdb, the RACE reads were re-called with MiXCR into one record per CDR3 protein. The table has 35,000 to 50,000 distinct CDR3 sequences, around 4.5% seen once. As to time point: healthy volunteer bleed at 2 weeks. Total RNA was extracted from unfractionated whole blood. What was sequenced was whole blood. The source of these receptors is a female donor in good health. Some clones in this sample may be carry-over from other donors' samples.

This clonotype was counted at least ten times. This chain links TRBV29-1 with TRBJ2-1; TRBD2 agrees at 8 bases. This CDR3 contains 12 residues. The germline V gene has CDR1 SQVTM and CDR2 ANQGSEA. V shed 5 bases and J 8 bases; nucleotides not matched to a gene: 5. The CDR3, as DNA: TGCAGCGTTAAACGGGGGGGTCATGAGCAGTTCTTC. It is translated as CSVKRGGHEQFF.

The chain has TRBV13 and TRBJ2-5; D not resolved. The V and J ends lost 4 bases and 1 base respectively, with 7 bases between them. Germline lookup yields CDR1 PRHDT and CDR2 FYEKMQ (reference sequence). The CDR3 is made up of 13 amino acids. The CDR3 nucleotides are TGTGCCAGCAGCTCCGGACCCCAAGAGACCCAGTACTTC. Translating it yields CASSSGPQETQYF.

Regarding this clonotype: This may be a read error: a much more frequent sequence differs by one nucleotide. The rearrangement links TRBV30 to TRBJ1-5; 9 bases line up with TRBD1. The CDR3 covers 14 residues. The germline gives CDR1 GTSNPN, CDR2 SVGIG (reference sequence). Written as DNA, the CDR3 is TGTGCCAGGAGCCAAGACAGGGGGGATCAGCCCCAGCATTTT. Its protein is CARSQDRGDQPQHF.

This clonotype was seen only a few times. The chain is built from TRBV6-5 and TRBJ2-1; 9 bases fit TRBD2. The J segment lost 4 bases and the V segment lost 6 bases, leaving 13 bases of the junction unmatched. Germline V gene data show CDR1 as MNHEY and CDR2 as SVGAGI. CDR3 length: 17 amino acids. The CDR3 nucleotides are TGTGCCAGCAGCCGCGGGGGGGGATCCTATCGTTACAATGAGCAGTTCTTC. Amino acid sequence: CASSRGGGSYRYNEQFF.

V gene TRBV6-5 combines with J gene TRBJ1-1; D is perhaps TRBD1 (6 bases). V was clipped by 0 bases and J by 3 bases, with 8 bases between them. Germline assignment: CDR1 MNHEY and CDR2 SVGAGI. The CDR3 spans 14 residues. The CDR3 loop is CASSYSGGDTEAFF. CDR3 bases: TGTGCCAGCAGTTACTCAGGGGGTGACACTGAAGCTTTCTTT.

With regard to this clonotype: At one end the junction does not follow the germline gene, possibly because of a read error. The CDR3 sequence: CSALGQASLTSNQPQNF. The CDR3 DNA follows: TGCAGTGCACTGGGACAGGCCAGCCTGACTAGCAATCAGCCCCAGAATTTT. The chain uses TRBV20-1 and TRBJ1-5; TRBD1 agrees at 8 bases. The CDR3 extends over 17 amino acids. Germline V lookup: CDR1 DFQATT, CDR2 SNEGSKA (reference sequence).

This clonotype was seen many times. The V and J genes are TRBV9 and TRBJ2-2; weak D call: TRBD2 (5 bases). With 7 bases removed from V and 8 bases from J, the gap between germline ends came to 12 bases. This CDR3 contains 12 residues. The germline V gene has CDR1 SGDLS and CDR2 YYNGEE. This chain's CDR3 is CASEGTGGELFF. CDR3 nucleotides: TGTGCCAGCGAGGGAACTGGAGGGGAGCTGTTTTTT.

In its sample, this clonotype was seen many times. The chain uses TRBV6-2 or TRBV6-3 and TRBJ1-2; no firm D call. The germline CDR1 and CDR2 sequences are MNHEY and SVGEGT. Trimming cost V 3 bases and J 0 bases, with 8 bases left between them. The CDR3 sequence is 14 residues long. CDR3 amino acids: CASSYTRANYGYTF. CDR3 nucleotides: TGTGCCAGCAGTTATACGAGGGCTAACTATGGCTACACCTTC.

There are many counts of this clonotype. The rearrangement uses TRBV24-1 and TRBJ2-3; D ambiguous. The germline V and J ends were trimmed by 4 bases and 2 bases, with 9 bases remaining between them. The germline gives CDR1 KGHDR, CDR2 SFDVKD. The CDR3 has 14 residues. CDR3 bases: TGTGCCACCAGTGACCCCCGAGCCACAGATACGCAGTATTTT. Translated, it gives CATSDPRATDTQYF.

This clonotype has ten or more counts. This chain links TRBV6-2 or TRBV6-3 with TRBJ2-7; 10 nucleotides align to TRBD2. CDR3 length: 17 residues. CDR1 and CDR2 (germline): MNHEY, SVGEGT. With V trimmed by 2 bases and J by 3 bases, 10 bases remained unmatched. CDR3 bases: TGTGCCAGCAGTTACGCTAGCGGGGGCCCGATAGTCTACGAGCAGTACTTC. Residues: CASSYASGGPIVYEQYF.

This clonotype appeared many times. The chain is built from TRBV4-2 and TRBJ1-2; no clear D gene. The CDR3 extends over 13 amino acids. From germline, CDR1 is LGHNA and CDR2 YNFKEQ. Trimming shortened V by 3 bases and J by 0 bases, and 5 bases separated the two germline ends. CDR3 nucleotides: TGTGCCAGCAGCCAGTTAGCTAACTATGGCTACACCTTC. Its protein is CASSQLANYGYTF.

Concerning this clonotype itself: This sequence may be a read error, since a much larger clone differs from it by one base. The gene calls are TRBV3-1 and TRBJ2-7, with 12 bases that match TRBD1. V lost 1 base and J lost 5; bases outside the gene matches: 3. The CDR3 extends over 15 amino acids. In germline, CDR1 is LGHDT, CDR2 YNNKEL (reference sequence). CDR3 amino acids: CASSQGGTGGDEQYF. The DNA for the CDR3 is TGTGCCAGCAGCCAAGGTGGGACAGGGGGCGACGAGCAGTACTTC.

The chain links TRBV7-2 to TRBJ1-3; no reliable D call. The CDR3 is 13 amino acids. The ends were cut back, 1 base at V and 4 bases at J, with 5 bases in the middle. Germline values: CDR1 SGHTA, CDR2 FQGNSA. The CDR3 bases are TGTGCCAGCAGCTTAGTGAGGGGAAACACCATATATTTT. Translated, it gives CASSLVRGNTIYF.

This clonotype has a count of ten or more. The rearrangement uses TRBV9 and TRBJ1-2, with D unclear. The CDR3 covers 14 residues. Trimming took 0 bases from V and 1 from J, leaving 7 bases between them. Germline assignment: CDR1 SGDLS and CDR2 YYNGEE. This chain's CDR3 is CASSVDPNNYGYTF. CDR3 sequence (DNA): TGTGCCAGCAGCGTAGACCCAAATAACTATGGCTACACCTTC. The full variable domain, its missing parts supplied by reference TRBV9 and TRBJ1-2, is DSGVTQTPKHLITATGQRVTLRCSPRSGDLSVYWYQQSLDQGLQFLIQYYNGEERAKGNILERFSAQQFPDLHSELNLSSLELGDSALYFCASSVDPNNYGYTFGSGTRLTVV.

At least ten counts were recorded for this clonotype. The rearrangement uses TRBV7-2 and TRBJ1-4; 7 nucleotides agree with TRBD1. The CDR3 has 14 amino acids. J lost 7 bases, V lost 4 bases, and 6 bases had no gene match. Germline CDR1 is SGHTA and CDR2 is FQGNSA. CDR3 DNA sequence: TGTGCCAGCAGCTCGACAGGGAGGGGTGAAAAACTGTTTTTT. Translation gives CASSSTGRGEKLFF.

This clonotype was detected ten times or more. The chain carries TRBV12-3 or TRBV12-4 and TRBJ2-7, with TRBD2 matching over 10 bases. J was trimmed by 0 bases and V by 7 bases; bases with no gene match: 3. The CDR3 spans 14 residues. In DNA, the CDR3 is TGTGCCAGCACCTTAGCGGGGGGCTCCTACGAGCAGTACTTC. Amino acid sequence: CASTLAGGSYEQYF.

The table lists this clonotype with many counts. The chain joins TRBV5-1 to TRBJ1-1, with unresolved D. CDR1 and CDR2 from the germline V gene are SGHRS and YFSETQ. The CDR3 runs 14 residues. The V gene lost 0 bases and the J gene lost 3 bases, with 9 bases spanning the gap. CDR3 bases: TGCGCCAGCAGCTTGGGTGGTGGGGACACTGAAGCTTTCTTT. Encoded protein: CASSLGGGDTEAFF.

This clonotype was detected a few times. The rearrangement joins TRBV2 to TRBJ2-6, with TRBD1 identical over 10 bases. CDR3 length: 17 residues. Germline loops: CDR1 SNHLY, CDR2 FYNNEI. V shed 9 bases, J shed 0 bases, and the junction held 8 bases outside the gene matches. The CDR3 DNA is TGTGCCAGGGGAAGGACAGGGGGAACCTCTGGGGCCAACGTCCTGACTTTC. Residues: CARGRTGGTSGANVLTF.

The rearrangement joins TRBV6-5 to TRBJ2-5; 10 bases are a match to TRBD2. CDR1 is MNHEY, CDR2 SVGAGI, per germline. The V and J ends lost 3 bases and 5 bases, in that order; junction bases with no gene match: 0. The CDR3 has 13 amino acids. CDR3 region: CASSYSGRETQYF. Here the CDR3 DNA reads TGTGCCAGCAGTTATAGCGGGAGGGAGACCCAGTACTTC.

This clonotype came up many times. The chain recombines TRBV7-9 with TRBJ2-3; D tentatively fits TRBD1 or TRBD2 (6 bases each). The V and J ends lost 2 bases and 2 bases respectively, with 17 bases between them. The CDR3 is 17 amino acids. Germline assignment: CDR1 SEHNR and CDR2 FQNEAQ (reference sequence). The CDR3 sequence: CASSLIWGPGATDTQYF. Here the CDR3 DNA reads TGTGCCAGCAGCTTAATATGGGGCCCGGGGGCCACAGATACGCAGTATTTT.

This clonotype was observed many times. The chain employs TRBV7-2 and TRBJ2-3; D ambiguous. Germline CDR1 and CDR2: SGHTA and FQGNSA. V was trimmed by 2 bases and J by 0 bases, leaving 6 bases between them. The CDR3 runs 14 residues. This CDR3 is CASSLTFSTDTQYF. The CDR3 nucleotides read TGTGCCAGCAGCTTAACTTTTAGCACAGATACGCAGTATTTT.

In this sample, this clonotype turned up many times. The J gene is TRBJ1-4, the V gene TRBV30, with 8 bases aligning to TRBD1. The ends lost 4 bases at V and 4 bases at J; junction bases unmatched: 5. The germline gives CDR1 GTSNPN, CDR2 SVGIG (reference sequence). The CDR3 covers 14 residues. The chain's CDR3 is CAWNPDRVNEKLFF. The CDR3 region has the DNA TGTGCCTGGAATCCGGACAGGGTTAATGAAAAACTGTTTTTT. The variable domain in full, with the rest retrieved from reference TRBV30 and TRBJ1-4, is SQTIHQWPATLVQPVGSPLSLECTVEGTSNPNLYWYRQAAGRGLQLLFYSVGIGQISSEVPQNLSASRPQDRQFILSSKKLLLSDSGFYLCAWNPDRVNEKLFFGSGTQLSVL.

The V call is TRBV20-1, the J call TRBJ2-1; 13 bases align to TRBD2. The trim removed 5 bases at V and 7 bases at J, leaving 2 bases unmatched. Per germline, CDR1 DFQATT and CDR2 SNEGSKA (reference sequence). The CDR3 totals 13 residues. The CDR3 protein is CSAGTSGENEQFF. The DNA for the CDR3 is TGCAGTGCTGGGACTAGCGGGGAGAATGAGCAGTTCTTC.

This clonotype was seen more than once but under ten times. The V gene is TRBV19, the J gene TRBJ1-5, with D perhaps matching TRBD1 (6 bases). Germline V gives CDR1 LNHDA, CDR2 SQIVND (reference sequence). The V end lost 1 base, the J end lost 4 bases, and 14 bases lay between the germline ends. The CDR3 sequence is 16 residues long. CDR3 in DNA: TGTGCCAGTAGTATAGGTCGGGGGGGGACAAATCAGCCCCAGCATTTT. Translation: CASSIGRGGTNQPQHF.

This clonotype was detected ten times or more. The chain links TRBV28 to TRBJ2-7, with D unresolved. Germline CDR1 and CDR2: MDHEN and SYDVKM. Trimming removed 10 bases at V and 2 bases at J, with 15 bases between. CDR3 size: 13 residues. The CDR3 DNA reads as TGTGCCACCCTAGTTGGGCGCACCTACGAGCAGTACTTC. Translated, it gives CATLVGRTYEQYF. Supplemented by reference TRBV28 and TRBJ2-7, the full variable domain reads DVKVTQSSRYLVKRTGEKVFLECVQDMDHENMFWYRQDPGLGLRLIYFSYDVKMKEKGDIPEGYSVSREKKERFSLILESASTNQTSMYLCATLVGRTYEQYFGPGTRLTVT.

This clonotype was counted at least ten times. The rearrangement uses TRBV6-2 or TRBV6-3 and TRBJ1-1; D gene uncertain. CDR1 and CDR2 from the germline V gene are MNHEY and SVGEGT. V gave up 6 bases and J gave up 6 bases, with 14 bases separating them. This CDR3 region has 13 residues. CDR3 sequence (DNA): TGTGCCAGCAGCACACTGGAGCTCGCTGAAGCTTTCTTT. Residues: CASSTLELAEAFF.

This clonotype was found many times. V and J are TRBV7-2 and TRBJ1-2; 7 nucleotides agree with TRBD1. The CDR3 sequence is 14 residues long. V shed 2 bases and J 4 bases; nucleotides not matched to a gene: 4. In germline, CDR1 is SGHTA, CDR2 FQGNSA. In DNA form, the CDR3 reads TGTGCCAGCAGCTTAAATCAGGGGGGCTATGGCTACACCTTC. It specifies CASSLNQGGYGYTF. Together with reference TRBV7-2 and TRBJ1-2, the CDR3 gives the full variable domain: GAGVSQSPSNKVTEKGKDVELRCDPISGHTALYWYRQSLGQGLEFLIYFQGNSAPDKSGLPSDRFSAERTGGSVSTLTIQRTQQEDSAVYLCASSLNQGGYGYTFGSGTRLTVV.